This T cell receptor (beta chain) was observed in a study of molecular identifiers for immune sequencing clone quantification. A CD8+CD4-CCR7+CD45RA+ gate was used to sort naive CD8 T cells. Listed TCR primers and previously described methods were used for bulk TCR libraries. TCRdb re-called the PCR reads with MiXCR, one entry per CDR3 protein. This sample yields roughly 630,000 distinct CDR3 sequences, of which around 25% are seen a single time; about 0.84% belongs to the top ten. About this clonotype: Its antigen is not identified.

The CDR3 spans 17 residues. The V and J ends lost 0 bases and 7 bases, in that order; junction bases with no gene match: 12. The germline gives CDR1 LNHDA, CDR2 SQIVND (reference sequence). Study-wide results and limits: Whereas naive cells kept under 1% of molecules in clones above 20 RNA copies, such clones held over 97% in effectors.

Material: naive CD8+ T cells from blood, with Jurkat cell RNA spiked in. The subset is: FACS-sorted CD8+CD4-CCR7+CD45RA+ naive T cells. This TCR was sampled from a human donor in good health. Some libraries in this study had Jurkat cell RNA spiked in. The chain has TRBV19 and TRBJ2-1, with TRBD2 matching 7 bases. In DNA form, the CDR3 reads TGTGCCAGTAGTATAGAAGTTACCGGGGGGTACTGGAATGAGCAGTTCTTC. Translating gives CASSIEVTGGYWNEQFF.